Below are 30 T cell receptor beta chains sequenced from a single sample in a study of cytomegalovirus exposure and HLA in healthy donors. The PCR contained 60 Vbeta and 13 Jbeta primers. Assay: immunoSEQ multiplex PCR; the TCRdb copy retains only in-frame clones and omits some. Of some 97,000 clones in the sample, around 75% are singletons; the top ten hold around an eighth. The sample taken for sequencing was PBMCs. Receptor source: a male donor in good health and CMV-seropositive.

The chain recombines TRBV2 with TRBJ1-5; D is uncertain. The V end was cut by 3 bases, the J end by 9 bases, with 9 bases between. The CDR3 length is 12 residues. The germline V gene encodes CDR1 SNHLY and CDR2 FYNNEI. The CDR3 DNA follows: TGTGCCAGCAGTGACTCCCGGAGGCCCCAGCATTTT. It codes for CASSDSRRPQHF.

DNA of the CDR3: TGTGCCAGCAGCTTTGGGACAGGGATGAACACTGAAGCTTTCTTT. Protein sequence: CASSFGTGMNTEAFF. The chain joins TRBV5-6 to TRBJ1-1, with 9 bases aligning to TRBD1. The CDR3 has 15 amino acids. V was pared by 2 bases and J by 0 bases, with 2 bases of the junction left unmatched. Germline assignment: CDR1 SGHDT and CDR2 YYEEEE.

V gene TRBV19 combines with J gene TRBJ1-6; 9 nucleotides align to TRBD1. V lost 3 bases, J lost 9 bases, and 12 bases stayed unmatched. Germline V gene sequence: CDR1 LNHDA, CDR2 SQIVND (reference sequence). The CDR3 sequence is 17 residues long. Written as DNA, the CDR3 is TGTGCCAGTAGTATCGATTCGGTAGGGACAGGGAGTTCACCCCTCCACTTT. Its protein product is CASSIDSVGTGSSPLHF.

The rearrangement joins TRBV2 to TRBJ2-3; 10 bases map to TRBD2. V lost 6 bases to trimming and J lost 0 bases; unmatched junction nucleotides: 3. In germline, CDR1 is SNHLY, CDR2 FYNNEI. The CDR3 extends over 15 amino acids. CDR3 amino acids: CASSSLAGSTDTQYF. DNA for the CDR3: TGTGCCAGCAGCTCACTAGCGGGGAGCACAGATACGCAGTATTTT.

V is TRBV6-5 and J is TRBJ1-1, with 8 bases that match TRBD1. Germline lookup yields CDR1 MNHEY and CDR2 SVGAGI. The CDR3 spans 13 residues. Unmatched junction bases numbered 5, after V lost 6 bases and J lost 5 bases. The CDR3 here is CASSTGQGTEAFF. CDR3 sequence (DNA): TGTGCCAGCAGCACTGGACAGGGTACTGAAGCTTTCTTT.

The chain joins TRBV6-1 to TRBJ2-3; D may be TRBD2 (7 bases). Looked up from germline, CDR1 is MNHNS and CDR2 is SASEGT. V dropped 1 base and J dropped 0 bases, with 11 bases sitting between them. This CDR3 is 16 amino acids long. CDR3 protein: CASSEDGGGSTDTQYF. The CDR3 nucleotides read TGTGCCAGCAGTGAAGACGGCGGGGGCAGCACAGATACGCAGTATTTT.

The chain recombines TRBV6-1 with TRBJ2-3; unclear D gene. The germline V and J ends were trimmed by 7 bases and 4 bases, with 6 bases remaining between them. This CDR3 contains 11 residues. Germline-derived CDR1 and CDR2 are MNHNS and SASEGT. The chain's CDR3 is CASTPADTQYF. The CDR3, as DNA: TGTGCCAGCACTCCGGCAGATACGCAGTATTTT.

The table lists this clone with a few counts. The CDR3 coding sequence is TGTGCCAGCAGTTTACTAGGGGTCGAGCAGTACTTC. This encodes CASSLLGVEQYF. The chain links TRBV27 to TRBJ2-7; tentatively, D is TRBD1 (5 bases). CDR3 length equals 12 residues. CDR1 and CDR2 from the germline V gene are MNHEY and SMNVEV (reference sequence). The V and J ends lost 2 bases and 6 bases respectively, with 8 bases between them.

The chain combines TRBV19 with TRBJ1-1; D is possibly TRBD1 (6 bases). CDR3 size: 13 residues. Trimming left V 6 bases short and J 0 bases short, with 8 bases between. Germline values: CDR1 LNHDA, CDR2 SQIVND (reference sequence). The CDR3 is CASRDSMNTEAFF. In nucleotides, the CDR3 is TGTGCCAGTAGGGACAGCATGAACACTGAAGCTTTCTTT. Based on the CDR3 plus reference TRBV19 and TRBJ1-1, the full variable domain is DGGITQSPKYLFRKEGQNVTLSCEQNLNHDAMYWYRQDPGQGLRLIYYSQIVNDFQKGDIAEGYSVSREKKESFPLTVTSAQKNPTAFYLCASRDSMNTEAFFGQGTRLTVV.

This clone has a handful of counts. The chain combines TRBV27 with TRBJ2-2, with a tentative D call TRBD2 (6 bases). This CDR3 region has 17 residues. Germline V gives CDR1 MNHEY, CDR2 SMNVEV (reference sequence). V lost 5 bases to trimming and J lost 6 bases, with 22 bases between them. The DNA of the CDR3 is TGTGCCAGCAGTCCCCGGGGACTCCCCGGCCCGGCCGGGGAGCTGTTTTTT. It encodes CASSPRGLPGPAGELFF.

This chain uses TRBV27 with TRBJ2-7; 11 nucleotides match TRBD1. The length of the CDR3 is 15 residues. V trimming: 3 bases; J trimming: 4 bases; junction bases outside the gene matches: 5. Per germline, CDR1 MNHEY and CDR2 SMNVEV (reference sequence). Here the CDR3 reads CASSFSGQGGYEQYF. The CDR3 DNA sequence: TGTGCCAGCAGTTTTTCGGGACAGGGGGGGTACGAGCAGTACTTC.

This rearrangement joins TRBV19 to TRBJ2-1, with 9 bases fitting TRBD2. CDR1 and CDR2 from the germline V gene are LNHDA and SQIVND (reference sequence). V lost 1 base and J lost 4; bases outside the gene matches: 5. This CDR3 spans 16 amino acids. Here the CDR3 reads CASSIASAGGYNEQFF. In DNA form, the CDR3 reads TGTGCCAGTAGTATAGCAAGCGCGGGGGGGTACAATGAGCAGTTCTTC.

The chain joins TRBV6-6 to TRBJ1-6; D possibly corresponds to TRBD1 (6 bases). The CDR3 loop spans 13 amino acids. The V and J ends lost 0 bases and 10 bases respectively, with 7 bases between them. CDR1 and CDR2 from the germline V gene are MNHNY and SVGAGI (reference sequence). CDR3 region: CASSYSRGSPLHF. The CDR3 nucleotides read TGTGCCAGCAGTTACTCCAGGGGCTCACCCCTCCACTTT.

This chain links TRBV19 with TRBJ2-7; D gene uncertain. V was clipped by 3 bases and J by 4 bases, with 10 bases between them. From germline, CDR1 is LNHDA and CDR2 SQIVND (reference sequence). This CDR3 region has 13 residues. In DNA, the CDR3 is TGTGCCAGTAGTATGAAGCCAACTTACGAGCAGTACTTC. Translated: CASSMKPTYEQYF.

The J gene is TRBJ1-3, the V gene TRBV5-1; D is unclear. This CDR3 region has 16 residues. The V end lost 0 bases, the J end lost 4 bases, and 14 bases lay between the germline ends. Germline CDR1 is SGHRS and CDR2 is YFSETQ. The CDR3 DNA sequence: TGCGCCAGCAGCTTGGCCCCTAACAGAGTGGGAAACACCATATATTTT. Its protein is CASSLAPNRVGNTIYF. Using reference TRBV5-1 and TRBJ1-3 for the parts outside the CDR3, the full variable domain is KAGVTQTPRYLIKTRGQQVTLSCSPISGHRSVSWYQQTPGQGLQFLFEYFSETQRNKGNFPGRFSGRQFSNSRSEMNVSTLELGDSALYLCASSLAPNRVGNTIYFGEGSWLTVV.

The table lists this clone with a few counts. The chain is built from TRBV9 and TRBJ2-2; 8 bases agree with TRBD1. The CDR3 covers 16 residues. Germline CDR1 is SGDLS and CDR2 is YYNGEE. With V trimmed by 3 bases and J by 4 bases, 8 bases remained unmatched. In nucleotides, the CDR3 is TGTGCCAGCAGCGCCGACAGGGGCCGATCCACCGGGGAGCTGTTTTTT. This sequence encodes CASSADRGRSTGELFF.

This clone was counted a single time. The chain recombines TRBV7-8 with TRBJ1-4, with 7 positions matching TRBD1. CDR3 size: 15 residues. V gave up 5 bases and J gave up 5 bases; unmatched junction bases: 8. Germline V gives CDR1 SGHVS, CDR2 FQNEAQ. For the CDR3, the DNA is TGTGCCAGCAGCGGGCGGACAGGCGTAAATGAAAAACTGTTTTTT. This codes for CASSGRTGVNEKLFF.

This clone was recorded a few times. Other nucleotide sequences in the sample specify the same CDR3. The genes are TRBV7-2 and TRBJ2-5, with D uncertain. The germline gives CDR1 SGHTA, CDR2 FQGNSA. The CDR3 is 13 residues long. The ends were cut back, 1 base at V and 2 bases at J, with 5 bases in the middle. Written as DNA, the CDR3 is TGTGCCAGCAGCTTAGTACTGCAAGAGACCCAGTACTTC. Translating it yields CASSLVLQETQYF.

In DNA, the CDR3 is TGTGCCAGCAGCGCGCGCGGGGGGCAGACCTTAGATACGCAGTATTTT. Translating it yields CASSARGGQTLDTQYF. The gene calls are TRBV9 and TRBJ2-3; 8 nucleotides line up with TRBD2. Trimming at V came to 3 bases and at J to 5 bases, leaving 11 bases not matched to a gene. Germline values: CDR1 SGDLS, CDR2 YYNGEE. CDR3 size: 16 residues. Variable domain in full (rest from reference TRBV9 and TRBJ2-3): DSGVTQTPKHLITATGQRVTLRCSPRSGDLSVYWYQQSLDQGLQFLIQYYNGEERAKGNILERFSAQQFPDLHSELNLSSLELGDSALYFCASSARGGQTLDTQYFGPGTRLTVL.

The gene calls are TRBV10-1 and TRBJ1-1; D is unresolved. The germline V gene encodes CDR1 WNHNN and CDR2 SYGVQD (reference sequence). The CDR3 has 14 residues. V dropped 3 bases and J dropped 1 base, with 9 bases sitting between them. This chain's CDR3 is CASSEEGENTEAFF. CDR3 bases: TGCGCCAGCAGTGAAGAGGGCGAGAACACTGAAGCTTTCTTT.

The chain uses TRBV29-1 and TRBJ2-3, with D uncertain. This CDR3 is built from 9 residues. Germline V gene sequence: CDR1 SQVTM, CDR2 ANQGSEA. Trimming took off 6 bases at V and 5 bases at J, with 3 bases between the two ends. For the CDR3, the DNA is TGCAGCGTACAAGATACGCAGTATTTT. It translates to CSVQDTQYF.

The V gene is TRBV19, the J gene TRBJ2-2, with D perhaps TRBD1 (6 bases). Germline CDR1 reads LNHDA; CDR2 reads SQIVND (reference sequence). V lost 4 bases and J 1 base, leaving 7 bases between the germline ends. The CDR3 is made up of 14 amino acids. The CDR3 nucleotides read TGTGCCAGTAGTAGGACAGAGAACACCGGGGAGCTGTTTTTT. Encoded protein: CASSRTENTGELFF.

The chain combines TRBV5-4 with TRBJ2-7, with D hard to call. The germline CDR1 and CDR2 sequences are SGHNT and YYREEE (reference sequence). The CDR3 length is 11 residues. Trimming removed 4 bases at V and 3 bases at J, with 5 bases between. The chain's CDR3 is CASSVDYEQYF. CDR3 DNA: TGTGCCAGCAGCGTAGACTACGAGCAGTACTTC.

The chain uses TRBV30 and TRBJ2-7; 8 nucleotides agree with TRBD2. Germline trimming cut 2 bases from V and 3 bases from J; bases unmatched to any gene: 12. Per the germline V gene, CDR1 is GTSNPN and CDR2 is SVGIG (reference sequence). The CDR3 is 16 residues long. The CDR3 DNA reads TGTGCCTGGAGTCCCCTTATGGCGGGGGGACGCTACGAGCAGTACTTC. Its protein product is CAWSPLMAGGRYEQYF.

This chain uses TRBV7-8 with TRBJ2-2; D is possibly TRBD2 (6 bases). Trimming pared 3 bases from V and 4 bases from J, leaving 9 bases between. Germline lookup yields CDR1 SGHVS and CDR2 FQNEAQ. The CDR3 totals 14 residues. The CDR3 bases are TGTGCCAGCAGCTTGCTCGGGGGCACCGGGGAGCTGTTTTTT. Encoded protein: CASSLLGGTGELFF.

This chain connects TRBV18 to TRBJ2-3; no definite D call. V lost 1 base to trimming and J lost 2 bases, with 13 bases between them. There are 16 residues in the CDR3. CDR1 is KGHSH and CDR2 is LQKENI in the germline V gene. The CDR3 nucleotides are TGTGCCAGCTCACCACTGAGGTCTATTACCACAGATACGCAGTATTTT. This codes for CASSPLRSITTDTQYF.

The V call is TRBV4-2, the J call TRBJ2-6; unclear D gene. This CDR3 spans 16 amino acids. V lost 1 base and J lost 1, with 8 bases in between. The germline V gene encodes CDR1 LGHNA and CDR2 YNFKEQ. DNA of the CDR3: TGTGCCAGCAGCCAAGGAGGAAGTTCTGGGGCCAACGTCCTGACTTTC. Residues: CASSQGGSSGANVLTF.

DNA of the CDR3: TGTGCCAGCAGCTTAGGATCAGGGATCGCATCTTATACGCAGTATTTT. This sequence encodes CASSLGSGIASYTQYF. V usage is TRBV7-9 and J usage is TRBJ2-3; D might be TRBD1 (5 bases). This CDR3 comprises 16 residues. Germline V CDR1 and CDR2: SEHNR, FQNEAQ (reference sequence). V was clipped by 1 base and J by 7 bases, with 18 bases between them. The entire variable domain, with the rest obtained from reference TRBV7-9 and TRBJ2-3, is as follows: DTGVSQNPRHKITKRGQNVTFRCDPISEHNRLYWYRQTLGQGPEFLTYFQNEAQLEKSRLLSDRFSAERPKGSFSTLEIQRTEQGDSAMYLCASSLGSGIASYTQYFGPGTRLTVL.

J is TRBJ1-3 and V is TRBV9; 12 positions agree with TRBD1. The length of the CDR3 is 16 residues. Germline V lookup: CDR1 SGDLS, CDR2 YYNGEE. The ends lost 3 bases at V and 7 bases at J; junction bases unmatched: 8. The CDR3 reads CASSAPGQGARNTIYF. The CDR3, as DNA: TGTGCCAGCAGCGCGCCGGGACAGGGGGCGCGGAACACCATATATTTT.

The rearrangement links TRBV6-5 to TRBJ1-1; the D gene is possibly TRBD1 (5 bases). The CDR3 covers 15 residues. V was cut by 6 bases and J by 1 base, with 15 bases left in between. The germline V gene encodes CDR1 MNHEY and CDR2 SVGAGI. CDR3 bases: TGTGCCAGCAGGAAAGGCAGGGCGCCGAACACTGAAGCTTTCTTT. Its protein is CASRKGRAPNTEAFF.